The clone carrying this TCR beta chain was recorded at least ten times. Its antigen is not known. A read error may account for a junction end that differs from germline. The sample comes from a study of CD8 T cells in ankylosing spondylitis. General study points: Matched ankylosing spondylitis synovial fluid reportedly contained a significantly enriched population of disease-linked clones.

Construction of TCR beta libraries was performed using quantitative 5'-RACE with molecular barcodes. One entry per CDR3 protein results from TCRdb running MiXCR on the 5' RACE reads. Of under 55,000 distinct CDR3 sequences listed, roughly 7.3% are singletons. This CDR3 is built from 14 residues. Germline V lookup: CDR1 MNHEY, CDR2 SVGAGI. This chain links TRBV6-5 with TRBJ2-6; D ambiguous. Sample: blood, either unsorted or a sorted T cell fraction (not recorded which). The receptor was isolated from a female donor with ankylosing spondylitis or in good health (not recorded which). CDR3 DNA: TGTGCCAGCAGTTCCCCGTCTGCGGCCAACGTCCTGACTTTC. It encodes CASSSPSAANVLTF.